The rows below give T cell receptor beta chains drawn from one sample of a study of cytomegalovirus exposure and HLA in healthy donors. The method was immunoSEQ multiplex PCR; TCRdb's version includes in-frame clones alone and lacks a portion of them. The data contain under 250,000 clones, around 85% of them singletons. The sequenced sample was PBMCs. The receptors were gathered from a woman aged 50 to 65 in good health and CMV-seronegative. Both conserved end residues are part of each CDR3. The D gene is left open where the match is weak. Expanded clones are given a class, and other clones once, few, many or no size at all.

CASSVQLSNGNIQYF TGTGCCAGCAGTGTTCAACTTAGCAACGGAAACATTCAGTACTTC once NA TRBV6-1 15 TRBJ2-4
CASSIVLGQGAEAFF TGTGCCAGTAGTATAGTACTGGGACAGGGAGCTGAAGCTTTCTTT NA TRBD1 TRBV19 15 TRBJ1-1
CASSLAAGEREQYF TGTGCCAGCAGTTTAGCAGCGGGAGAACGCGAGCAGTACTTC NA TRBD2 TRBV27 14 TRBJ2-7
CASSPDRAQPQHF TGTGCCAGCAGTCCCGACAGGGCTCAGCCCCAGCATTTT few TRBD1 TRBV28 13 TRBJ1-5
CASSQSRINSPLHF TGTGCCAGCAGCCAATCCAGGATTAATTCACCCCTCCACTTT NA NA TRBV14 14 TRBJ1-6
CASSRSGALSEKLFF TGTGCCAGCAGCCGGAGCGGGGCCCTAAGTGAAAAACTGTTTTTT NA NA TRBV5-4 15 TRBJ1-4
CASSQEASTRAKNIQYF TGTGCCAGCAGCCAAGAGGCCTCCACCAGGGCCAAAAACATTCAGTACTTC NA NA TRBV14 17 TRBJ2-4
CASSRRLAGDNEQFF TGTGCCAGCTCACGGCGACTAGCGGGAGACAATGAGCAGTTCTTC NA TRBD2 TRBV18 15 TRBJ2-1
CASSPQGVGTEAFF TGTGCCAGCTCACCACAGGGGGTGGGCACTGAAGCTTTCTTT NA NA TRBV18 14 TRBJ1-1
CASSLSGTGGDEQYF TGCGCCAGCAGCTTGAGCGGGACAGGGGGAGACGAGCAGTACTTC NA TRBD1 TRBV5-1 15 TRBJ2-7
CASGQGGTEAFF TGTGCCAGCGGACAGGGGGGGACTGAAGCTTTCTTT NA TRBD1 TRBV27 12 TRBJ1-1
CASSVTGALGELFF TGTGCCAGCAGCGTAACAGGGGCCCTCGGGGAGCTGTTTTTT NA TRBD1 TRBV9 14 TRBJ2-2
CASSSGGPGELFF TGTGCCAGCAGCTCAGGGGGTCCGGGGGAGCTGTTTTTT NA TRBD1 TRBV5-5 13 TRBJ2-2
CASSRTLQETQYF TGTGCCAGCAGCAGGACTCTACAAGAGACCCAGTACTTC NA NA TRBV28 13 TRBJ2-5
CASRPPGQGADTQYF TGTGCCAGCAGGCCCCCGGGACAGGGGGCAGATACGCAGTATTTT NA TRBD1 TRBV7-2 15 TRBJ2-3
CASSIGLAGTYEQYF TGTGCCAGTAGTATTGGACTAGCGGGAACCTACGAGCAGTACTTC NA TRBD2 TRBV19 15 TRBJ2-7
CASSLIQRTEAFF TGTGCCAGCAGTTTAATACAGAGAACTGAAGCTTTCTTT NA NA TRBV27 13 TRBJ1-1
CASSAQFSGNTIYF TGTGCCAGCAGTGCCCAATTCTCTGGAAACACCATATATTTT NA NA TRBV2 14 TRBJ1-3
CASSYDSGGVSYEQYF TGTGCCAGCAGTTATGATAGCGGGGGAGTGTCCTACGAGCAGTACTTC NA TRBD2 TRBV6-6 16 TRBJ2-7
CASSTDPGLAGGSYNEQFF TGTGCCAGCAGCACAGACCCGGGACTAGCGGGGGGCTCCTACAATGAGCAGTTCTTC NA TRBD2 TRBV7-9 19 TRBJ2-1
CASSSRGLASYEQYF TGTGCCAGCAGCTCCCGAGGACTAGCCTCCTACGAGCAGTACTTC NA TRBD2 TRBV7-2 15 TRBJ2-7
CASSNTGRRYEQYF TGTGCCAGCAGTAATACAGGTAGACGCTACGAGCAGTACTTC NA NA TRBV28 14 TRBJ2-7
CASKGRPGEQYF TGTGCCAGCAAAGGGCGTCCGGGGGAGCAGTACTTC few NA TRBV28 12 TRBJ2-7
CASSLGTGLSYEQYF TGTGCCAGCAGCTTGGGGACAGGGCTATCCTACGAGCAGTACTTC NA TRBD1 TRBV5-5 15 TRBJ2-7
CASSNSPTGVNGYTF TGTGCCAGCAGCAATTCCCCGACAGGGGTGAATGGCTACACCTTC NA TRBD1 TRBV27 15 TRBJ1-2
CASSPLGGTQYF TGTGCCAGCAGCCCCCTCGGGGGTACGCAGTATTTT NA NA TRBV5-6 12 TRBJ2-3
CAWSVEGLTQYF TGTGCCTGGAGTGTAGAGGGATTAACCCAGTACTTC NA NA TRBV30 12 TRBJ2-5
CASSQDLGASGNTIYF TGCGCCAGCAGCCAAGATCTAGGAGCCTCTGGAAACACCATATATTTT NA NA TRBV4-3 16 TRBJ1-3
CASSLIQGELFF TGTGCCAGCAGCTTAATCCAGGGGGAGCTGTTTTTT NA NA TRBV27 12 TRBJ2-2
CASSPVSGPTYEQYF TGTGCCAGCAGTCCGGTGAGCGGCCCAACCTACGAGCAGTACTTC NA NA TRBV27 15 TRBJ2-7
CASTSKTSVTGQFF TGTGCCAGCACCTCCAAAACTAGCGTGACGGGGCAGTTCTTC NA TRBD2 TRBV27 14 TRBJ2-1
CAVKTVSSTDTQYF TGTGCCGTCAAGACAGTTTCTAGCACAGATACGCAGTATTTT NA NA TRBV10-3 14 TRBJ2-3
CASSYLSGTNIQETQYF TGTGCCAGCAGCTATCTTTCTGGGACAAATATCCAAGAGACCCAGTACTTC NA NA TRBV7-9 17 TRBJ2-5
CASSLVGGVATDTQYF TGTGCCAGCAGCTTGGTAGGGGGAGTTGCCACAGATACGCAGTATTTT NA NA TRBV5-5 16 TRBJ2-3
CASSLGLAGRSTDTQYF TGCGCCAGCAGCTTGGGACTAGCGGGACGAAGCACAGATACGCAGTATTTT NA TRBD2 TRBV5-1 17 TRBJ2-3
CASSDSAGTDTQYF TGTGCCAGCAGTGACTCAGCGGGCACAGATACGCAGTATTTT few NA TRBV6-4 14 TRBJ2-3
CASSLTWVQGQGNTEAFF TGTGCCAGCAGCTTAACGTGGGTTCAGGGCCAGGGGAACACTGAAGCTTTCTTT NA NA TRBV7-9 18 TRBJ1-1
CASSIRTGGPQETQYF TGTGCCAGTAGTATACGGACAGGGGGCCCCCAAGAGACCCAGTACTTC NA TRBD1 TRBV19 16 TRBJ2-5
CASSQDRGLGNQPQHF TGTGCCAGCAGCCAGGACAGGGGGCTCGGCAATCAGCCCCAGCATTTT NA TRBD1 TRBV5-6 16 TRBJ1-5
CASSSGSGTSGLYNEQFF TGTGCCAGCAGCTCCGGGTCGGGGACTAGCGGCCTATACAATGAGCAGTTCTTC NA TRBD2 TRBV7-9 18 TRBJ2-1
CASNPSGTGGSTEAFF TGTGCCAGTAACCCTTCCGGGACAGGGGGTTCCACTGAAGCTTTCTTT few TRBD1 TRBV28 16 TRBJ1-1
CASSPLAGQDGYTF TGTGCCAGCTCACCACTCGCCGGTCAAGATGGCTACACCTTC once NA TRBV18 14 TRBJ1-2
CASSTEYPSYEQYF TGTGCCAGCAGTACGGAGTATCCTTCCTACGAGCAGTACTTC NA NA TRBV2 14 TRBJ2-7
CASSEAGSPQHGYTF TGCGCCAGCAGTGAGGCGGGCAGTCCGCAACATGGCTACACCTTC NA NA TRBV10-1 15 TRBJ1-2
CASSLDSRETQYF TGTGCCAGCTCACTCGACAGTCGGGAGACCCAGTACTTC few NA TRBV18 13 TRBJ2-5
CASRQTVTEAFF TGTGCCAGCAGGCAGACAGTGACTGAAGCTTTCTTT NA NA TRBV6-6 12 TRBJ1-1
CASSERGASYNEQFF TGTGCCAGCAGTGAACGAGGAGCATCCTACAATGAGCAGTTCTTC NA NA TRBV2 15 TRBJ2-1
CASNGLAGQTAYNEQFF TGTGCCAGCAACGGACTAGCGGGACAGACTGCTTACAATGAGCAGTTCTTC NA TRBD2 TRBV7-8 17 TRBJ2-1
CASSIRQGPQETQYF TGTGCCAGCAGCATTCGACAGGGTCCACAAGAGACCCAGTACTTC NA TRBD1 TRBV5-4 15 TRBJ2-5
CASSKTNRGNTEAFF TGTGCCAGCAGCAAAACGAACAGGGGGAACACTGAAGCTTTCTTT NA TRBD1 TRBV5-4 15 TRBJ1-1
CASSVGQGPYNEQFF TGTGCCAGCAGCGTAGGACAGGGCCCCTACAATGAGCAGTTCTTC once TRBD1 TRBV9 15 TRBJ2-1
CASSSGGGGNQPQHF TGTGCCAGCAGCTCTGGGGGAGGGGGAAACCAGCCCCAGCATTTT NA NA TRBV28 15 TRBJ1-5
CASSPSLASGEQYF TGTGCCAGCAGCCCCTCACTAGCCTCGGGGGAGCAGTACTTC few NA TRBV5-4 14 TRBJ2-7
CASSGTIGQPQHF TGTGCCAGCTCCGGGACAATTGGCCAGCCCCAGCATTTT NA NA TRBV27 13 TRBJ1-5
CASSFLGGSSDEQFF TGTGCCAGCAGCTTCCTTGGCGGGAGTTCTGATGAGCAGTTCTTC NA TRBD2 TRBV7-3 15 TRBJ2-1
CATSRVSGGSYEQYF TGTGCCACCAGCAGAGTCAGCGGGGGCTCCTACGAGCAGTACTTC NA TRBD2 TRBV15 15 TRBJ2-7
CASTASEAGGCEQYF TGTGCCAGCACCGCCTCCGAAGCGGGAGGCTGCGAGCAGTACTTC NA NA TRBV21-1 15 TRBJ2-7
CASRNRGLAGSYEQYF TGTGCCAGCAGAAACCGGGGACTAGCGGGGTCCTACGAGCAGTACTTC few TRBD2 TRBV27 16 TRBJ2-7